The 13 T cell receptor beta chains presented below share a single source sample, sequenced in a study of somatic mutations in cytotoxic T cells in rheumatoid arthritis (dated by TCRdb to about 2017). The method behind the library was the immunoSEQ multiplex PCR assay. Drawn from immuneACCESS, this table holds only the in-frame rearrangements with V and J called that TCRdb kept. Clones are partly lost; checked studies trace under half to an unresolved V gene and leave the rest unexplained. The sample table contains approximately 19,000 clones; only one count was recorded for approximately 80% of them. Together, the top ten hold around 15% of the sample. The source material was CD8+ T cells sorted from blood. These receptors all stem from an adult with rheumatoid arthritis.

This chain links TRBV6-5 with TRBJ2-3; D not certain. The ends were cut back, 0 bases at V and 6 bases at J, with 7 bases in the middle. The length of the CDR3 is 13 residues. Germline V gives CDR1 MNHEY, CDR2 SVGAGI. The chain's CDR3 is CASSYSLGDTQYF. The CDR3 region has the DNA TGTGCCAGCAGTTACTCTCTAGGGGATACGCAGTATTTT.

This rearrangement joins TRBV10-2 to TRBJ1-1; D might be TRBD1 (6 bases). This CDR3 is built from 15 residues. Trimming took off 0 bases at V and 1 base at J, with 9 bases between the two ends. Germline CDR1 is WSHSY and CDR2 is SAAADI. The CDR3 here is CASSESGRGNTEAFF. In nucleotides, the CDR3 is TGCGCCAGCAGTGAGTCGGGCAGGGGGAACACTGAAGCTTTCTTT.

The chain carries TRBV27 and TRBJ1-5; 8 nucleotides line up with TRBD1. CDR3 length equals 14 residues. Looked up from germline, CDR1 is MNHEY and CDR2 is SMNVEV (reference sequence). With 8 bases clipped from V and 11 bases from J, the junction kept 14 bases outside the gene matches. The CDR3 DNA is TGTGCCAGCGCTTTGACAGGGGAAAAATCAGCCCAGCATTTT. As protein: CASALTGEKSAQHF.

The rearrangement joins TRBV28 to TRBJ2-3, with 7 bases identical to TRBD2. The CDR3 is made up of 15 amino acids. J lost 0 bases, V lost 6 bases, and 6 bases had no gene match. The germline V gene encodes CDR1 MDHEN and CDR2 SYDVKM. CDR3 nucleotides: TGTGCCAGCAGACCCTCTAGCGGCAGCACAGATACGCAGTATTTT. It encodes CASRPSSGSTDTQYF. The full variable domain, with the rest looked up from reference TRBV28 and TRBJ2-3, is DVKVTQSSRYLVKRTGEKVFLECVQDMDHENMFWYRQDPGLGLRLIYFSYDVKMKEKGDIPEGYSVSREKKERFSLILESASTNQTSMYLCASRPSSGSTDTQYFGPGTRLTVL.

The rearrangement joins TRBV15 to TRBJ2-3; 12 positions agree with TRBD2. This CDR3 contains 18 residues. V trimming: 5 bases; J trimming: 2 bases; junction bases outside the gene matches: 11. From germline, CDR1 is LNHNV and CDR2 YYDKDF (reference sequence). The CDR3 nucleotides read TGTGCCACCAGCGAGGCACTAGCGGGAGGTCAAACCACAGATACGCAGTATTTT. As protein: CATSEALAGGQTTDTQYF.

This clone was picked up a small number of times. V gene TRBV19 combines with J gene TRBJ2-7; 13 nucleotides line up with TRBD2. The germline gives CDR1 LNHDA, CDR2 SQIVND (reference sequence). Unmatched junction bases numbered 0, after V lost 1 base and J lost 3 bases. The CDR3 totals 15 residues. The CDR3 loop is CASSIGTSGGYEQYF. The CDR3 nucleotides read TGTGCCAGTAGTATAGGGACTAGCGGGGGCTACGAGCAGTACTTC.

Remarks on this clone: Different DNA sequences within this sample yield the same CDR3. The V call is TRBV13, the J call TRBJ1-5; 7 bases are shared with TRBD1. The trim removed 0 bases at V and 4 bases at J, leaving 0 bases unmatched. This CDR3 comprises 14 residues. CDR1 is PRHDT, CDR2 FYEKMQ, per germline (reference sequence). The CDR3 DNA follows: TGTGCCAGCAGCTTAGGCAGGGGGAATCAGCCCCAGCATTTT. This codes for CASSLGRGNQPQHF.

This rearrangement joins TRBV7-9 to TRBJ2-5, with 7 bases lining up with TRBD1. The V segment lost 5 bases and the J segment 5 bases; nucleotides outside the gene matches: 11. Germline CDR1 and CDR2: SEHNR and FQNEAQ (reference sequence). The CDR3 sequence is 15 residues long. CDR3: CASSPDRAGGETQYF. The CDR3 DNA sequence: TGTGCCAGCAGCCCCGACAGGGCTGGTGGGGAGACCCAGTACTTC.

DNA for the CDR3: TGTGCCAGCAGTTTATTGGGGGGAAATGGCTACACCTTC. As protein: CASSLLGGNGYTF. This sequence joins TRBV27 and TRBJ1-2; D possibly corresponds to TRBD1 (5 bases). Germline loops: CDR1 MNHEY, CDR2 SMNVEV (reference sequence). The CDR3 sequence is 13 residues long. Trimming removed 1 base at V and 6 bases at J, with 9 bases between.

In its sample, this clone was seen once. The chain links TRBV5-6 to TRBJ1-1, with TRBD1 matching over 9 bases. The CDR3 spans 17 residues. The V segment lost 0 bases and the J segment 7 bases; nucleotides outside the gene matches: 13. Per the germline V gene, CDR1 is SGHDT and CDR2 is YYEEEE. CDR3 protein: CASSLETGTGSMGEAFF. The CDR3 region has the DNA TGTGCCAGCAGCTTGGAAACCGGGACAGGGTCGATGGGTGAAGCTTTCTTT.

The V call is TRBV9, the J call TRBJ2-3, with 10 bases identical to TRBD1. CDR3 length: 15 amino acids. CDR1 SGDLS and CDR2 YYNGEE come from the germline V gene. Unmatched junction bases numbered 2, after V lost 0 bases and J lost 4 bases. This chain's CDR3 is CASSVEGTGADTQYF. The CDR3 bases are TGTGCCAGCAGCGTAGAAGGGACAGGGGCAGATACGCAGTATTTT.

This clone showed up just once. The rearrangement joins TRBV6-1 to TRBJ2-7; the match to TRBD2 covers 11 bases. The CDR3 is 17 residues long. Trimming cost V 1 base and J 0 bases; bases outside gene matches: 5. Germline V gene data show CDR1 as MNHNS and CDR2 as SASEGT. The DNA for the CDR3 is TGTGCCAGCAGTGAAGGGACTAGCGGGCTCAGCTCCTACGAGCAGTACTTC. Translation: CASSEGTSGLSSYEQYF.

The CDR3 sequence: CASSLEVQAADTQYF. DNA of the CDR3: TGCGCCAGCAGCTTGGAAGTCCAGGCAGCAGATACGCAGTATTTT. The gene calls are TRBV5-1 and TRBJ2-3; D remains ambiguous. This CDR3 spans 15 amino acids. The V and J ends lost 0 bases and 4 bases respectively, with 12 bases between them. The germline gives CDR1 SGHRS, CDR2 YFSETQ.